These 18 T cell receptor beta chains originate from one sample sequenced in a study of beta chain features in type 1 diabetes. Study-wide results and limits: There was a moderate but significant shortening of TCRB CDR3s in all four CD4+ subsets of Type 1 diabetes patients.

The antigens these receptors bind are not known. The study reverse transcribed the entire isolated RNA, so it sequenced expressed TCRB transcripts. The method was immunoSEQ multiplex PCR; TCRdb's version includes in-frame clones alone and lacks a portion of them. The profile shows about 660,000 clones, 11% to 15% of them singletons. Sequenced sample: naive CD4+ T cells from blood. The origin of the receptors is a man between 18 and 29 years old with type 1 diabetes.

The chain uses TRBV30 and TRBJ1-4, with TRBD1 matching 7 bases. This CDR3 is 14 amino acids long. Per germline, CDR1 GTSNPN and CDR2 SVGIG (reference sequence). Trimming removed 2 bases from V and 8 bases from J; junction bases left unmatched: 8. CDR3 protein: CAWSPGTALEKLFF. CDR3 sequence (DNA): TGTGCCTGGAGTCCCGGGACAGCCTTAGAAAAACTGTTTTTT.

The chain recombines TRBV21-1 with TRBJ2-7; the table's D call, TRBD2, was not checked against the DNA. TRBV21-1 is a recognized pseudogene. The CDR3 is made up of 14 amino acids. The CDR3 loop is CASTLICKPYEQYF. Written as DNA, the CDR3 is TGTGCCAGCACCCTGATATGCAAGCCCTACGAGCAGTACTTC.

The rearrangement links TRBV5-1 to TRBJ1-1, with D possibly being TRBD1 (5 bases). Germline V CDR1 and CDR2: SGHRS, YFSETQ. The germline V and J ends were trimmed by 4 bases and 1 base, with 8 bases remaining between them. The CDR3 totals 13 residues. The CDR3 here is CASSQQANTEAFF. CDR3 nucleotides: TGCGCCAGCAGCCAACAGGCGAACACTGAAGCTTTCTTT. Looking up the rest from reference TRBV5-1 and TRBJ1-1 gives the full variable domain: KAGVTQTPRYLIKTRGQQVTLSCSPISGHRSVSWYQQTPGQGLQFLFEYFSETQRNKGNFPGRFSGRQFSNSRSEMNVSTLELGDSALYLCASSQQANTEAFFGQGTRLTVV.

This rearrangement joins TRBV27 to TRBJ1-2, with 7 bases identical to TRBD1. Germline CDR1 MNHEY, CDR2 SMNVEV (reference sequence). The CDR3 loop spans 16 amino acids. The V and J ends lost 7 bases and 7 bases, in that order; junction bases with no gene match: 18. CDR3 protein: CASTTLTGSSRGGYTF. Here the CDR3 DNA reads TGTGCCAGCACCACCCTGACAGGGTCCTCACGCGGTGGCTACACCTTC.

This clone came up a few times. The genes are TRBV4-3 and TRBJ2-3; D is undetermined. This CDR3 has 14 amino acids. With 0 bases removed from V and 2 bases from J, the gap between germline ends came to 6 bases. The germline V gene has CDR1 LGHNA and CDR2 YSLEER. Here the CDR3 reads CASSQDRFTDTQYF. CDR3 sequence (DNA): TGCGCCAGCAGCCAAGATCGGTTCACAGATACGCAGTATTTT.

This clone has more than one count but fewer than ten. J is TRBJ2-7 and V is TRBV19; D unresolved. The V end was cut by 6 bases, the J end by 3 bases, with 12 bases between. Germline lookup yields CDR1 LNHDA and CDR2 SQIVND (reference sequence). The CDR3 contains 13 residues. The CDR3 bases are TGTGCCAGTAGCTCTTCGTTGATCTACGAGCAGTACTTC. It specifies CASSSSLIYEQYF. Supplemented by reference TRBV19 and TRBJ2-7, the full variable domain reads DGGITQSPKYLFRKEGQNVTLSCEQNLNHDAMYWYRQDPGQGLRLIYYSQIVNDFQKGDIAEGYSVSREKKESFPLTVTSAQKNPTAFYLCASSSSLIYEQYFGPGTRLTVT.

The chain combines TRBV30 with TRBJ1-1, with D perhaps TRBD1 (6 bases). CDR3 length: 15 amino acids. Deletions cut 2 bases from V and 0 bases from J, with 13 bases between. In germline, CDR1 is GTSNPN, CDR2 SVGIG (reference sequence). The CDR3 is CAWSIPGTMNTEAFF. CDR3 DNA sequence: TGTGCCTGGAGTATCCCCGGGACAATGAACACTGAAGCTTTCTTT.

This clone has a handful of counts. The V call is TRBV14, the J call TRBJ1-1; 11 nucleotides agree with TRBD1. The V gene end was trimmed by 1 base and the J gene end by 3 bases; junction bases not matched to a gene: 4. The CDR3 totals 16 residues. CDR1 is SGHDN and CDR2 is FVKESK in the germline V gene. CDR3 loop: CASSQVGQGADTEAFF. For the CDR3, the DNA is TGTGCCAGCAGCCAAGTAGGACAGGGGGCCGACACTGAAGCTTTCTTT.

This clone was counted only a few times. A read error is possible here, since a much larger clone lies one base away. Additional DNA sequences in this sample encode the identical CDR3. This chain connects TRBV7-9 to TRBJ2-5; D gene uncertain. Germline-derived CDR1 and CDR2 are SEHNR and FQNEAQ (reference sequence). The CDR3 has 11 residues. V lost 2 bases and J lost 5, with 3 bases in between. The CDR3 DNA reads TGTGCCAGCAGCTTACAGGAGACCCAGTACTTC. This encodes CASSLQETQYF.

The J gene is TRBJ2-1, the V gene TRBV11-2; D is unclear. CDR1 and CDR2 (germline): SGHAT, FQNNGV. The CDR3 consists of 16 residues. The ends were cut back, 3 bases at V and 0 bases at J, with 12 bases in the middle. CDR3 DNA sequence: TGTGCCAGCAGCTTGATTGTAAGGAGCTCCTACAATGAGCAGTTCTTC. It yields the protein CASSLIVRSSYNEQFF.

The chain uses TRBV7-2 and TRBJ2-5; D is unclear. CDR1 SGHTA and CDR2 FQGNSA come from the germline V gene. The ends were cut back, 4 bases at V and 5 bases at J, with 8 bases in the middle. The CDR3 spans 12 residues. The CDR3 loop reads CASSSLLETQYF. Here the CDR3 DNA reads TGTGCCAGCAGCTCCCTATTGGAGACCCAGTACTTC.

J is TRBJ1-5 and V is TRBV2; TRBD1 might be the D (5 bases). This CDR3 is built from 14 residues. Trimming left V 10 bases short and J 3 bases short, with 16 bases between. CDR1 and CDR2 from the germline V gene are SNHLY and FYNNEI. CDR3 in DNA: TGTGCCACCGCCACAGACAGAAACAATCAGCCCCAGCATTTT. It codes for CATATDRNNQPQHF.

This clone showed up just a few times. The gene calls are TRBV30 and TRBJ1-2, with D possibly TRBD1 on 5 matching bases. This CDR3 spans 12 amino acids. CDR1 and CDR2 from the germline V gene are GTSNPN and SVGIG (reference sequence). The V gene lost 4 bases and the J gene lost 4 bases, with 10 bases spanning the gap. Here the CDR3 DNA reads TGTGCCTGGATCGTAGACAGCTATGGCTACACCTTC. Translating it yields CAWIVDSYGYTF.

A few counts support this clone. The V and J genes are TRBV30 and TRBJ2-5, with 10 positions matching TRBD1. The CDR3 extends over 13 amino acids. V lost 5 bases to trimming and J lost 3 bases; unmatched junction nucleotides: 3. Germline V gives CDR1 GTSNPN, CDR2 SVGIG (reference sequence). The CDR3 loop reads CAWETGGEETQYF. The CDR3 DNA reads TGTGCCTGGGAGACAGGGGGCGAAGAGACCCAGTACTTC.

This clone was detected only a few times. The identical CDR3 is also encoded by other nucleotide sequences in the sample. The gene calls are TRBV5-1 and TRBJ1-4; D remains unclear. CDR1 is SGHRS, CDR2 YFSETQ, per germline. V lost 2 bases and J lost 0, with 5 bases in between. This CDR3 is built from 14 residues. The CDR3 DNA reads TGCGCCAGCAGCTTAGATTCAACTAATGAAAAACTGTTTTTT. This gives the protein CASSLDSTNEKLFF.

Concerning this clone: In the same sample, other DNA sequences code for this CDR3. This chain joins TRBV9 and TRBJ2-3; 8 bases fit TRBD2. The CDR3 extends over 14 amino acids. V gave up 0 bases and J gave up 3 bases; unmatched junction bases: 0. Germline CDR1 and CDR2: SGDLS and YYNGEE. The CDR3 DNA reads as TGTGCCAGCAGCGTAGCTAGCGGGACAGATACGCAGTATTTT. Protein: CASSVASGTDTQYF.

The chain carries TRBV7-2 and TRBJ1-5; D is unclear. CDR3 length equals 16 residues. CDR1 and CDR2 from the germline V gene are SGHTA and FQGNSA. The V gene lost 5 bases and the J gene lost 2 bases, with 16 bases spanning the gap. CDR3 amino acids: CASSREPREGNQPQHF. The DNA for the CDR3 is TGTGCCAGCAGCCGCGAGCCCCGGGAGGGCAATCAGCCCCAGCATTTT. The full variable domain, rest sourced from reference TRBV7-2 and TRBJ1-5, is GAGVSQSPSNKVTEKGKDVELRCDPISGHTALYWYRQSLGQGLEFLIYFQGNSAPDKSGLPSDRFSAERTGGSVSTLTIQRTQQEDSAVYLCASSREPREGNQPQHFGDGTRLSIL.

This clone has more than one count but fewer than ten. V gene TRBV30 combines with J gene TRBJ2-5; D not resolved. The V end lost 2 bases, the J end lost 1 base, and 5 bases lay between the germline ends. Per the germline V gene, CDR1 is GTSNPN and CDR2 is SVGIG (reference sequence). This CDR3 region has 12 residues. As DNA, the CDR3 is TGTGCCTGGAGTATCGTCCAAGAGACCCAGTACTTC. The encoded protein is CAWSIVQETQYF.